The clone carrying this T cell receptor beta chain was seen more than once but under ten times. CDR1 is SGDLS, CDR2 YYNGEE, per germline. Trimming shortened V by 4 bases and J by 8 bases, and 15 bases separated the two germline ends. This CDR3 contains 13 residues. Via MiXCR, TCRdb re-called the RT-PCR reads, giving one row per CDR3 protein. The table includes 650,000 to 800,000 distinct CDR3 sequences, 14% detected once. The chain recombines TRBV9 with TRBJ1-2; the D gene is possibly TRBD1 (5 bases). The TCR was taken from a female donor in good health, serving as a healthy control. Sequenced: memory CD4+ T cells from blood. CDR3 loop: CASSLPGIRGYTF. CDR3 nucleotides: TGTGCCAGCAGCCTCCCAGGGATACGGGGCTACACCTTC. Based on the CDR3 plus reference TRBV9 and TRBJ1-2, the full variable domain is DSGVTQTPKHLITATGQRVTLRCSPRSGDLSVYWYQQSLDQGLQFLIQYYNGEERAKGNILERFSAQQFPDLHSELNLSSLELGDSALYFCASSLPGIRGYTFGSGTRLTVV.